Shown below are 5 T cell receptor beta chains from a single sample sequenced in a study of T cell responses to AZD1222 COVID-19 vaccine. Measured with immunoSEQ multiplex PCR; TCRdb has only the in-frame clones, and not every one. The data show about 120,000 clones, 85% to 95% seen once. Sequenced material: peripheral blood, taken 28 days after the second AZD1222 dose. The receptors come from an adult who received the AZD1222 COVID-19 vaccine.

The rearrangement joins TRBV11-2 to TRBJ1-4, with D possibly being TRBD1 (5 bases). V lost 5 bases, J lost 7 bases, and 17 bases lay in between. Per the germline V gene, CDR1 is SGHAT and CDR2 is FQNNGV. This CDR3 is 15 amino acids long. CDR3 protein: CASSPGTLQAEKLFF. CDR3 in DNA: TGTGCCAGCAGCCCAGGGACCCTCCAGGCTGAAAAACTGTTTTTT. Filled out from reference TRBV11-2 and TRBJ1-4, the complete variable domain reads EAGVAQSPRYKIIEKRQSVAFWCNPISGHATLYWYQQILGQGPKLLIQFQNNGVVDDSQLPKDRFSAERLKGVDSTLKIQPAKLEDSAVYLCASSPGTLQAEKLFFGSGTQLSVL.

The V call is TRBV13, the J call TRBJ2-2; 9 bases agree with TRBD1. V was clipped by 7 bases and J by 4 bases; unmatched bases: 4. This CDR3 is 14 amino acids long. Germline-derived CDR1 and CDR2 are PRHDT and FYEKMQ (reference sequence). The CDR3 DNA reads TGTGCCAGCATACAGGGGGCGCGCACCGGGGAGCTGTTTTTT. This codes for CASIQGARTGELFF. The variable domain in full, with the rest retrieved from reference TRBV13 and TRBJ2-2, is AAGVIQSPRHLIKEKRETATLKCYPIPRHDTVYWYQQGPGQDPQFLISFYEKMQSDKGSIPDRFSAQQFSDYHSELNMSSLELGDSALYFCASIQGARTGELFFGEGSRLTVL.

This clone was seen only once. The chain combines TRBV3-1 (or the pseudogene TRBV3-2) with TRBJ1-1, with D hard to call. V lost 1 base and J lost 6, with 9 bases in between. The CDR3 is made up of 13 amino acids. In germline, CDR1 is LGHDT, CDR2 YNNKEL (reference sequence). CDR3 protein: CASSQGGRPEAFF. The CDR3 nucleotides are TGTGCCAGCAGCCAAGGGGGAAGGCCTGAAGCTTTCTTT.

The rearrangement links TRBV20-1 to TRBJ2-3, with D perhaps TRBD2 (6 bases). Germline CDR1 is DFQATT and CDR2 is SNEGSKA (reference sequence). Deletions cut 3 bases from V and 7 bases from J, with 14 bases between. CDR3 length equals 13 residues. CDR3 DNA sequence: TGCAGTGCTAGTCCCTCTAGCGTAAATACGCAGTATTTT. Protein: CSASPSSVNTQYF.

The rearrangement joins TRBV7-2 to TRBJ1-4; TRBD1 might be the D (5 bases). Trimming took 5 bases from V and 8 from J, leaving 12 bases between them. Per the germline V gene, CDR1 is SGHTA and CDR2 is FQGNSA. CDR3 length: 13 amino acids. CDR3 nucleotides: TGTGCCAGCAGCCCGAGGGGAGGCGAAAAACTGTTTTTT. Protein: CASSPRGGEKLFF.